This T cell receptor beta chain originates from a study of chemoradiotherapy in HPV16-positive cancers. The study, taken as a whole, reports: HPV-responsive T-cell expansion during chemoradiotherapy was linked to improved recurrence-free survival in HPV16-positive patients. During treatment, candidate HPV-specific clones and E7-related motifs expanded in tumor.

Remarks on this clone: Antigen unknown.

The CDR3 contains 13 residues. Trimming left V 3 bases short and J 4 bases short, with 9 bases between. The germline V gene has CDR1 SNHLY and CDR2 FYNNEI. The method was immunoSEQ multiplex PCR; TCRdb's version includes in-frame clones alone and lacks a portion of them. The table lists about 17,000 clones, 90% to 95% of them singletons. Over chemoradiotherapy, repertoires were sampled more than once. This receptor was identified in a human donor with HPV-associated anogenital cancer. The specimen was blood, collected from a patient who underwent chemoradiotherapy. The genes are TRBV2 and TRBJ1-2; D call uncertain. The CDR3 here is CASSDRPPYGYTF. As DNA, the CDR3 is TGTGCCAGCAGTGATCGTCCCCCCTATGGCTACACCTTC.